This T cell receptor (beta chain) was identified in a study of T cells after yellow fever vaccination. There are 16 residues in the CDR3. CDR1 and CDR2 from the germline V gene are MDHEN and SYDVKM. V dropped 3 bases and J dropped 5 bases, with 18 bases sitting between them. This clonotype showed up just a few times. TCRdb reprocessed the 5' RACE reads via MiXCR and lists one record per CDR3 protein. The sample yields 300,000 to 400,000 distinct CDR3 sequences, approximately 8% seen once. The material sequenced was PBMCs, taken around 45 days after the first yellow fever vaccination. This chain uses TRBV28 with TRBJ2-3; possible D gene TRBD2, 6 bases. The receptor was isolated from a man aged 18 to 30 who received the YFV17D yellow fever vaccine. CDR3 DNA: TGTGCCAGCAGTTTGGAGGGCCCCATAAGAGTAGATACGCAGTATTTT. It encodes CASSLEGPIRVDTQYF.